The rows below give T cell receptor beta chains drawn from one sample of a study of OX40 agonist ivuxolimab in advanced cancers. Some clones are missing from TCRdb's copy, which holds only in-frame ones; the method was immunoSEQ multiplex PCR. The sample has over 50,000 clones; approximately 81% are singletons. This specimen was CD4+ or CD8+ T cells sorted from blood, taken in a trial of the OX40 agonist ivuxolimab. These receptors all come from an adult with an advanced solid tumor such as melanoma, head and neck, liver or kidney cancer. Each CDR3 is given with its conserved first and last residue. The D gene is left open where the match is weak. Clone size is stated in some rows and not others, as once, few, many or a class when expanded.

CASSLLGRRSEQYF | TGTGCCAGCAGTTTACTAGGGAGGAGATCCGAGCAGTACTTC | TRBJ2-7 | TRBV6-5 | NA | 14 | NA
CASSFRTPPGELFF | TGTGCCAGCAGCTTTCGGACTCCGCCCGGGGAGCTGTTTTTT | TRBJ2-2 | TRBV9 | NA | 14 | NA
CASSLAGTAIGYTF | TGTGCCAGCAGTTTGGCGGGAACCGCTATAGGCTACACCTTC | TRBJ1-2 | TRBV28 | NA | 14 | NA
CASSLGALTGDEQFF | TGTGCCAGCTCACTGGGGGCCCTGACCGGCGATGAGCAGTTCTTC | TRBJ2-1 | TRBV18 | NA | 15 | NA
CASSSNAGSQETQYF | TGTGCCAGCAGCTCAAACGCAGGCTCCCAAGAGACCCAGTACTTC | TRBJ2-5 | TRBV7-2 | NA | 15 | NA
CASSSGLDGTQYF | TGTGCCAGCTCATCAGGTCTGGACGGGACCCAGTACTTC | TRBJ2-5 | TRBV18 | NA | 13 | NA
CVTEGGNEQFF | TGTGTGACAGAGGGGGGGAATGAGCAGTTCTTC | TRBJ2-1 | TRBV6-4 | NA | 11 | NA
CASRHGGEGTEAFF | TGTGCCAGCAGACACGGGGGCGAGGGCACTGAAGCTTTCTTT | TRBJ1-1 | TRBV6-6 | NA | 14 | NA
CASSPGTSGANVLTF | TGTGCCAGCAGCCCCGGGACTTCTGGGGCCAACGTCCTGACTTTC | TRBJ2-6 | TRBV6-5 | NA | 15 | NA
CASTLGGALSGNTIYF | TGTGCCAGCACTCTGGGGGGGGCCCTCTCTGGAAACACCATATATTTT | TRBJ1-3 | TRBV28 | NA | 16 | NA
CASSLGLAGGYNEQFF | TGTGCCAGCAGCTTAGGGCTAGCGGGAGGATACAATGAGCAGTTCTTC | TRBJ2-1 | TRBV7-3 | TRBD2 | 16 | NA
CASRRTGYATEAFF | TGTGCCAGCAGGAGAACAGGGTATGCCACTGAAGCTTTCTTT | TRBJ1-1 | TRBV5-5 | NA | 14 | NA
CATSTITVTYEQYF | TGTGCCACTTCCACGATCACAGTGACCTACGAGCAGTACTTC | TRBJ2-7 | TRBV6-1 | NA | 14 | few
CASSQEWSMNTEAFF | TGTGCCAGCAGCCAAGAGTGGTCAATGAACACTGAAGCTTTCTTT | TRBJ1-1 | TRBV4-2 | NA | 15 | NA
CASSYPGLAGGAGAGELFF | TGTGCCAGCAGCTATCCTGGACTAGCGGGAGGGGCGGGCGCCGGGGAGCTGTTTTTT | TRBJ2-2 | TRBV11-2 | TRBD2 | 19 | NA
CASSQTGRLANSMGQETQYF | TGTGCCAGCAGCCAAACCGGGAGACTAGCTAACTCAATGGGGCAAGAGACCCAGTACTTC | TRBJ2-5 | TRBV4-2 | TRBD2 | 20 | NA
CASSYGVRVRTEAFF | TGTGCCAGCAGTTACGGGGTCAGGGTGAGGACTGAAGCTTTCTTT | TRBJ1-1 | TRBV6-5 | NA | 15 | NA
CASSYRSRGNEQFF | TGTGCCAGCAGTTACCGTTCCAGGGGCAATGAGCAGTTCTTC | TRBJ2-1 | TRBV6-5 | NA | 14 | NA
CASSLDSQGPEKLFF | TGCGCCAGCAGCTTAGACTCACAGGGCCCAGAAAAACTGTTTTTT | TRBJ1-4 | TRBV5-1 | NA | 15 | once
CASSSSSGAGDTQYF | TGTGCCAGCAGTTCTTCTAGCGGGGCAGGGGATACGCAGTATTTT | TRBJ2-3 | TRBV6-6 | TRBD2 | 15 | NA
CASSHGGGTSEETQYF | TGCGCCAGCAGCCATGGAGGGGGAACTAGCGAAGAGACCCAGTACTTC | TRBJ2-5 | TRBV4-1 | NA | 16 | NA
CSVMSGSYEQYF | TGCAGCGTTATGTCAGGGTCCTACGAGCAGTACTTC | TRBJ2-7 | TRBV29-1 | NA | 12 | NA
CASRPDRGIYNEQFF | TGTGCCAGCAGGCCGGACAGGGGAATCTACAATGAGCAGTTCTTC | TRBJ2-1 | TRBV2 | TRBD1 | 15 | NA
CASSLTSWTSYNEQFF | TGTGCCAGCAGCTTAACTAGCTGGACCTCCTACAATGAGCAGTTCTTC | TRBJ2-1 | TRBV11-3 | NA | 16 | NA
CASMGVEQFF | TGTGCCAGCATGGGGGTCGAGCAGTTCTTC | TRBJ2-1 | TRBV28 | NA | 10 | NA
CSVGWGTGELFF | TGCAGCGTTGGTTGGGGAACCGGGGAGCTGTTTTTT | TRBJ2-2 | TRBV29-1 | NA | 12 | NA
CASRRDRSDTEAFF | TGTGCCAGTAGAAGGGACAGGTCGGACACTGAAGCTTTCTTT | TRBJ1-1 | TRBV19 | TRBD1 | 14 | NA
CASSLYAGGVYNEQFF | TGTGCCAGCAGCTTGTATGCGGGAGGGGTATACAATGAGCAGTTCTTC | TRBJ2-1 | TRBV5-6 | TRBD2 | 16 | few
CASSPRPGGREQFF | TGTGCCAGCAGTCCAAGGCCAGGCGGACGGGAGCAGTTCTTC | TRBJ2-1 | TRBV7-3 | NA | 14 | NA
CASSLGDRRDETQYF | TGCGCCAGCAGCTTGGGGGACAGGAGGGATGAGACCCAGTACTTC | TRBJ2-5 | TRBV5-1 | TRBD1 | 15 | NA
CAISMGEYSGNEQYF | TGTGCCATCAGTATGGGGGAGTATTCGGGGAATGAGCAGTACTTC | TRBJ2-7 | TRBV10-3 | NA | 15 | medium-sized
CASSPTSGTRELFF | TGTGCCAGCAGCCCGACTAGCGGGACTAGGGAGCTGTTTTTT | TRBJ2-2 | TRBV11-3 | TRBD2 | 14 | NA
CASSSIGASNTGELFF | TGTGCCAGCAGCTCCATTGGGGCATCGAACACCGGGGAGCTGTTTTTT | TRBJ2-2 | TRBV7-8 | NA | 16 | NA
CASRRDRGPTFGGETQYF | TGTGCCAGCAGGAGGGACAGGGGGCCGACGTTCGGTGGAGAGACCCAGTACTTC | TRBJ2-5 | TRBV2 | TRBD1 | 18 | NA
CAISDRSTDTQYF | TGTGCCATCAGTGACAGGAGCACAGATACGCAGTATTTT | TRBJ2-3 | TRBV10-3 | NA | 13 | NA
CASSIGPQGTGEKLFF | TGTGCCAGTAGTATAGGCCCACAGGGGACGGGTGAAAAACTGTTTTTT | TRBJ1-4 | TRBV19 | TRBD1 | 16 | NA
CASSLRQGEQNTGELFF | TGTGCCAGCAGCTTACGACAGGGGGAACAGAACACCGGGGAGCTGTTTTTT | TRBJ2-2 | TRBV11-3 | TRBD1 | 17 | NA
CASNPTRTSGSNEQFF | TGTGCCAGCAACCCCACTAGGACTAGCGGGAGCAATGAGCAGTTCTTC | TRBJ2-1 | TRBV5-4 | TRBD2 | 16 | NA
CASSLFSAGDTGELFF | TGTGCCAGCAGTTTATTTTCGGCGGGGGACACCGGGGAGCTGTTTTTT | TRBJ2-2 | TRBV27 | TRBD2 | 16 | NA
CASRHQGLAGGGYQETQYF | TGTGCCAGCAGACACCAGGGACTAGCGGGAGGGGGGTACCAAGAGACCCAGTACTTC | TRBJ2-5 | TRBV4-2 | TRBD2 | 19 | once